This TCR beta chain stems from a study of CD8 T cells in Susac syndrome. Losses at the gene ends were 0 bases for V and 2 bases for J; bases not matched to a gene: 5. Looked up from germline, CDR1 is MNHNS and CDR2 is SASEGT. CDR3 length: 16 amino acids. Recently defined diagnostic criteria for definite or probable disease were fulfilled by Susac syndrome patients. An amount of RNA that ranged from roughly 0.45 to 1 ug was reverse transcribed with random hexamers. Multiplex immunoSEQ PCR targeted 54 Vbeta and 13 Jbeta TCR beta segments. In TCRdb, the immunoSEQ multiplex PCR reads were re-called with MiXCR into one record per CDR3 protein. In the table there are tens of thousands of distinct CDR3 sequences, roughly 93% of which are singletons.

The chain has TRBV6-1 and TRBJ1-2; 8 bases are shared with TRBD1. Sequenced: CD4+ T cells from PBMCs. This receptor was obtained from a human donor with Susac syndrome. DNA of the CDR3: TGTGCCAGCAGTGAAGCCGGACAGGGAGGGAACTATGGCTACACCTTC. Translated: CASSEAGQGGNYGYTF.